Listed here is a single T cell receptor (beta chain). The target antigen is unknown. The ends were cut back, 1 base at V and 10 bases at J, with 10 bases in the middle. The CDR3 covers 13 residues. Germline V CDR1 and CDR2: SGHTA, FQGNSA. These data are taken from a study of graft-versus-host responses after intestinal transplantation. The repertoire was sequenced with immunoSEQ multiplex PCR; TCRdb's copy has only in-frame clones and lacks some. The sample consists of around 100,000 clones, 90% to 95% of them appearing once. General study points: Recipient marrow showed GvH clones, some seen first in ileum or blood.

The TCR was taken from a human donor who was the organ donor for an intestinal transplant. The V call is TRBV7-2, the J call TRBJ2-2; TRBD2 might be the D (6 bases). The sequences come from unstimulated CD8+ T cells sorted from spleen or lymph node cells, collected before transplant. The DNA for the CDR3 is TGTGCCAGCAGCTTAGTCACGGGAGTGGAGCTGTTTTTT. It codes for CASSLVTGVELFF.